This TCR beta chain emerged from a study of cytotoxic CD8 clonotypes in ibrutinib-treated CLL listed by TCRdb under 2021. About the full investigation: In this cohort, around 14 patients were treatment-naive and about a dozen were relapsed/refractory, while approximately 18 had unmutated IGHV. Partial responses were observed in about 24 patients and complete responses in 2; after a median follow-up of 68 months, remission was maintained in around 14 patients and progression was observed in approximately 12. Samples at response were collected after a median of approximately twelve months of treatment, with a range of about 6 to 40 months. Samples averaged approximately 260,000 productive templates and some 91,000 productive rearrangements. Of the approximately 87 people in the trial, approximately 28 had longitudinal samples available. Cryopreserved peripheral blood mononuclear cells were collected at three points: before therapy, at response, and at either sustained remission or disease progression. Every remission and progressive disease sample was obtained while ibrutinib was still being received by the patients.

Reading the label with the study, this specimen's time point is: progressive disease on ibrutinib. For TCR beta library preparation, approximately 1.9 micrograms of genomic DNA was extracted from cryopreserved PBMCs. Longitudinal blood samples from CLL patients on ibrutinib monotherapy underwent high-throughput TCR beta sequencing. Patients were enrolled in a phase 2 open-label single-center ibrutinib monotherapy trial. This clone was counted only a few times. This clone's antigen is unknown. Per-base quality was not reported, and no clone a single base away is much larger than it. CDR1 and CDR2 are read off the germline V gene (reference sequence) as SGHKS and YYEKEE. The CDR3 measures 14 amino acids from cysteine to phenylalanine. Only the CDR3 DNA stays, 42 bases, in frame from base 1. V is shortened by 4 bases, J by 1 base, and the region joining them spans 11 bases. On a MiSeq, deep resolution sequencing aimed for a depth between 1 in 1 million and 1 in 200,000 T cells, with each clonotype covered 10x on average. The immunoSEQ hsTCRB Kit was used to generate TCR beta libraries. The paper's processing steps were these. Data were analyzed with ImmunoSEQ Data Assistant and ImmunoSEQ Analyzer, with V, D and J genes assigned per IMGT definitions. Clonality, with values ranging from 0 to 1, was calculated as one minus the normalized Shannon entropy of productive rearrangement frequencies. Only overrepresented clonotypes making up at least 0.05% of the repertoire of each patient were included in the public clonotype analysis. Some 13 age-matched healthy donor repertoires from immuneACCESS served as clonality controls. TCRdb took over this immuneACCESS table, retaining in-frame rearrangements with V and J assigned. Such tables are incomplete; in checked studies, under half of the missing clones stem from an unresolved V gene, and the remainder is unexplained. V and J calls and clone size are copied from that table; D and trimming were computed from the DNA. In all, the sample holds about 300,000 clones, and about 72% of those were seen once. The biggest ten clones account for 5.6% of the sample.

Study-level results and caveats: Sustained-remission and progressing patients did not have matched sampling times, and lymph node repertoires were not examined. Clonality rose at ibrutinib response, remained stable during sustained remission, and dropped back toward baseline at progression. Baseline clonality was found to be higher than that of age-matched healthy donors and was strongly correlated with circulating CD8+ T-cell counts. Public clonotypes were rare and either shrank or stayed stable during treatment, and the rise in clonality at ibrutinib response reflected expansion of private clonotypes.

The receptor's source is a human donor with chronic lymphocytic leukemia. This receptor chain uses TRBV5-5 and TRBJ1-1, with no D gene named confidently. The specimen was PBMCs, collected at disease progression, from a patient treated with ibrutinib. The bases are TGTGCCAGCAGCGTTGACATGTGGAACACTGAAGCTTTCTTT. Its protein product is CASSVDMWNTEAFF.